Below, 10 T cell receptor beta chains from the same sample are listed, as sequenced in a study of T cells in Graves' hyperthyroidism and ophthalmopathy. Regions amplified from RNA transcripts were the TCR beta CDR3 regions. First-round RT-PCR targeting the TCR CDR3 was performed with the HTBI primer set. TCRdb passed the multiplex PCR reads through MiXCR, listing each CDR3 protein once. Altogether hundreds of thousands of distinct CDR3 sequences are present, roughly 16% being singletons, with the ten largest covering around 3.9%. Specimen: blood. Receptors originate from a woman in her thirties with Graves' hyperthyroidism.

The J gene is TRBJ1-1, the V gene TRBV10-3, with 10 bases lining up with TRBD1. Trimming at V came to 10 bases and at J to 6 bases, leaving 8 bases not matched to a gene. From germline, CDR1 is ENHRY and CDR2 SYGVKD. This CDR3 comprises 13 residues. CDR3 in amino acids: CATSGQGHAEAFF. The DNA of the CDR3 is TGTGCCACCTCGGGACAGGGGCACGCTGAAGCTTTCTTT.

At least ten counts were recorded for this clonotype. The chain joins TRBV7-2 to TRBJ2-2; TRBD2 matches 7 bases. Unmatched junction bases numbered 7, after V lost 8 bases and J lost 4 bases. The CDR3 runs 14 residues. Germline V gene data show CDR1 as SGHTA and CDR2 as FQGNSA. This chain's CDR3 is CASRSGMGTGELFF. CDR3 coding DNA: TGTGCCAGCCGGAGCGGGATGGGCACCGGGGAGCTGTTTTTT.

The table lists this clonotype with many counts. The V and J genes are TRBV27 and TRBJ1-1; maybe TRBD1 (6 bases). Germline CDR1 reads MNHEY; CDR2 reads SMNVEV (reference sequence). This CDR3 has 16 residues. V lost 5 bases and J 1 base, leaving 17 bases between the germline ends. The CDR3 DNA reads TGTGCCAGCAGTCCGACTTCCGGGACACGGAACACTGAAGCTTTCTTT. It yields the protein CASSPTSGTRNTEAFF.

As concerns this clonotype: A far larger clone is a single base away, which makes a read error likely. The CDR3 sequence is CASSFGQDYNEQFF. The CDR3 DNA reads TGTGCCAGCAGCTTTGGGCAGGATTACAATGAGCAGTTCTTC. This chain connects TRBV7-9 to TRBJ2-1; D is undetermined. Per germline, CDR1 SEHNR and CDR2 FQNEAQ (reference sequence). This CDR3 has 14 amino acids. V was clipped by 3 bases and J by 4 bases, with 10 bases between them. The entire variable domain, with the rest obtained from reference TRBV7-9 and TRBJ2-1, is as follows: DTGVSQNPRHKITKRGQNVTFRCDPISEHNRLYWYRQTLGQGPEFLTYFQNEAQLEKSRLLSDRFSAERPKGSFSTLEIQRTEQGDSAMYLCASSFGQDYNEQFFGPGTRLTVL.

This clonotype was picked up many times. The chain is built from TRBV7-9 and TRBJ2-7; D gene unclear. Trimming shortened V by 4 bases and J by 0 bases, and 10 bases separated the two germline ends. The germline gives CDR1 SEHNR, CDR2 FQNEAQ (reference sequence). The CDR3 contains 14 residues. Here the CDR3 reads CASSSPRSSYEQYF. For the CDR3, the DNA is TGTGCCAGCAGCTCACCTCGATCCTCCTACGAGCAGTACTTC.

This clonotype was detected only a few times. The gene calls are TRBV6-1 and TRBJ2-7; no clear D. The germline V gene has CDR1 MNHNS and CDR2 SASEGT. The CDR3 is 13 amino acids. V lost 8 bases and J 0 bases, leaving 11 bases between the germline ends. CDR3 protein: CASRQVSSYEQYF. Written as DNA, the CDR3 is TGTGCCAGCCGGCAGGTTAGCTCCTACGAGCAGTACTTC.

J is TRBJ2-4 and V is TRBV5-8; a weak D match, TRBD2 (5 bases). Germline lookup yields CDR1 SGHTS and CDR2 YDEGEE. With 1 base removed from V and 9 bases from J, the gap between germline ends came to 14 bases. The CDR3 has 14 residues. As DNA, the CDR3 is TGTGCCAGCAGCTTGAAAAAAATGGAGGCCATTCAGTACTTC. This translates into CASSLKKMEAIQYF.

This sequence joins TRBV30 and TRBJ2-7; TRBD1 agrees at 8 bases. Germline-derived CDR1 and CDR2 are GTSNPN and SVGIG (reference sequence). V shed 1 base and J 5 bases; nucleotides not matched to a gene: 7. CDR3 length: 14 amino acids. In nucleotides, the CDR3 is TGTGCCTGGAGTGGCGACAGGGGTCTGCACGAGCAGTACTTC. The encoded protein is CAWSGDRGLHEQYF.

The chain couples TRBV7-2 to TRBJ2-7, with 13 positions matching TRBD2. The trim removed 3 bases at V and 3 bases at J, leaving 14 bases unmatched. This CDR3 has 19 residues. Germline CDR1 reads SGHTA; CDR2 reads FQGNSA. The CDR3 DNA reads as TGTGCCAGCAGCTTCCCGCCCGGACTAGCGGGAGATTCCCTCTACGAGCAGTACTTC. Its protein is CASSFPPGLAGDSLYEQYF.

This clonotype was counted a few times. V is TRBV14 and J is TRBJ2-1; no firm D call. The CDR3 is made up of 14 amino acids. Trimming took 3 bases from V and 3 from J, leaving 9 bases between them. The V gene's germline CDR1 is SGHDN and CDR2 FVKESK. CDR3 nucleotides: TGTGCCAGCAGCCAGCTACTGGACTACAATGAGCAGTTCTTC. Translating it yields CASSQLLDYNEQFF.